The 12 T cell receptor beta chains reported below all come from one sample, sequenced in a study of T cell responses to AZD1222 COVID-19 vaccine. Here immunoSEQ multiplex PCR was the method, and the copy in TCRdb shows in-frame clones only, minus some. Of about 150,000 clones listed, 65% to 90% are singletons. Here the sequenced sample was peripheral blood, taken 28 days after the second dose of the MenACWY control vaccine. These receptors originate from an adult who received the MenACWY meningococcal vaccine as a control.

CDR3 sequence: CASSADIGHTIYF. The CDR3 nucleotides are TGTGCCAGCAGCGCTGACATCGGCCACACCATATATTTT. The V and J genes are TRBV5-4 and TRBJ1-3, with D uncertain. The CDR3 sequence is 13 residues long. Trimming stripped 4 bases from V and 8 bases from J, with 13 bases between. Germline assignment: CDR1 SGHNT and CDR2 YYREEE (reference sequence). Complete variable domain (other parts from reference TRBV5-4 and TRBJ1-3): ETGVTQSPTHLIKTRGQQVTLRCSSQSGHNTVSWYQQALGQGPQFIFQYYREEENGRGNFPPRFSGLQFPNYSSELNVNALELDDSALYLCASSADIGHTIYFGEGSWLTVV.

The genes are TRBV27 and TRBJ1-6; 7 bases line up with TRBD1. The V gene end was trimmed by 5 bases and the J gene end by 11 bases; junction bases not matched to a gene: 3. Germline V gene sequence: CDR1 MNHEY, CDR2 SMNVEV (reference sequence). The CDR3 runs 12 residues. CDR3 DNA: TGTGCCAGCAGTATTGACAGGGCACCCCTCCACTTT. Translating gives CASSIDRAPLHF.

The V call is TRBV24-1, the J call TRBJ2-1; maybe TRBD1 (6 bases). This CDR3 is built from 16 residues. Germline CDR1 is KGHDR and CDR2 is SFDVKD. V was cut by 3 bases and J by 7 bases, with 18 bases left in between. The CDR3 nucleotides read TGTGCCACCAGTGATCCCGGGACAAGGGTAACAAATGAGCAGTTCTTC. This encodes CATSDPGTRVTNEQFF.

CDR3 bases: TGTGCCACCAGAAGACAGGGGAACACTGAAGCTTTCTTT. It specifies CATRRQGNTEAFF. This chain connects TRBV24-1 to TRBJ1-1; 7 bases are shared with TRBD1. This CDR3 region has 13 residues. V gave up 7 bases and J gave up 1 base; unmatched junction bases: 2. The germline V gene encodes CDR1 KGHDR and CDR2 SFDVKD.

The chain has TRBV6-4 and TRBJ1-2; unclear D gene. This CDR3 is built from 16 residues. Germline V CDR1 and CDR2: MRHNA, SNTAGT. Trimming cost V 9 bases and J 1 base, with 21 bases left between them. CDR3 nucleotide sequence: TGTGCCAGGCAAAGTGGGCAGGAAACCCTTAACTATGGCTACACCTTC. Protein: CARQSGQETLNYGYTF.

This chain links TRBV7-2 with TRBJ1-5; D gene ambiguous. V lost 8 bases, J lost 4 bases, and 12 bases lay in between. Germline V gene lookup returns CDR1 SGHTA and CDR2 FQGNSA. The CDR3 spans 13 residues. The CDR3 is CASGGFWNQPQHF. In DNA, the CDR3 is TGTGCCAGCGGTGGGTTCTGGAATCAGCCCCAGCATTTT.

The chain recombines TRBV5-4 with TRBJ1-3; D ambiguous. The CDR3 contains 15 residues. Trimming left V 0 bases short and J 0 bases short, with 7 bases between. Germline assignment: CDR1 SGHNT and CDR2 YYREEE (reference sequence). The CDR3 spells CASSLGVFSGNTIYF. In nucleotides, the CDR3 is TGTGCCAGCAGCTTGGGTGTTTTCTCTGGAAACACCATATATTTT.

The chain links TRBV5-1 to TRBJ1-1; D is unresolved. V was shortened by 6 bases and J by 0 bases, with 15 bases between the two germline ends. The CDR3 spans 15 residues. Germline lookup yields CDR1 SGHRS and CDR2 YFSETQ. DNA for the CDR3: TGCGCCAGCACCCCCGCGGCGGGATTGAACACTGAAGCTTTCTTT. This codes for CASTPAAGLNTEAFF.

The V call is TRBV3-1 (or the pseudogene TRBV3-2), the J call TRBJ1-3; D not certain. Deletions cut 4 bases from V and 0 bases from J, with 16 bases between. There are 17 residues in the CDR3. Germline CDR1 and CDR2: LGHDT and YNNKEL (reference sequence). CDR3 DNA: TGTGCCAGCAGCCCCCTTGTTCCGGGTTCCTCTGGAAACACCATATATTTT. Residues: CASSPLVPGSSGNTIYF.

This clone was counted once. This specimen includes other DNA sequences encoding the same CDR3. V usage is TRBV19 and J usage is TRBJ1-2; D is ambiguous. CDR3 length: 12 amino acids. The V gene's germline CDR1 is LNHDA and CDR2 SQIVND (reference sequence). Trimming took 6 bases from V and 5 from J, leaving 10 bases between them. The CDR3 protein is CASSISVYGYTF. The CDR3 DNA follows: TGTGCCAGTAGCATAAGCGTGTATGGCTACACCTTC.

The V and J genes are TRBV5-1 and TRBJ2-7; D is unresolved. Per the germline V gene, CDR1 is SGHRS and CDR2 is YFSETQ. The germline V and J ends were trimmed by 4 bases and 5 bases, with 13 bases remaining between them. CDR3 length: 13 residues. This CDR3 reads CASSPVKADEQYF. The CDR3 DNA sequence: TGCGCCAGCAGCCCGGTCAAGGCGGACGAGCAGTACTTC. Filled out from reference TRBV5-1 and TRBJ2-7, the complete variable domain reads KAGVTQTPRYLIKTRGQQVTLSCSPISGHRSVSWYQQTPGQGLQFLFEYFSETQRNKGNFPGRFSGRQFSNSRSEMNVSTLELGDSALYLCASSPVKADEQYFGPGTRLTVT.

The genes are TRBV28 and TRBJ1-2; D remains ambiguous. Germline CDR1 and CDR2: MDHEN and SYDVKM. The CDR3 runs to 12 residues. Trimming cost V 6 bases and J 4 bases, with 9 bases left between them. This chain's CDR3 is CASSPTGYGYTF. CDR3 DNA: TGTGCCAGCAGCCCCACTGGCTATGGCTACACCTTC.